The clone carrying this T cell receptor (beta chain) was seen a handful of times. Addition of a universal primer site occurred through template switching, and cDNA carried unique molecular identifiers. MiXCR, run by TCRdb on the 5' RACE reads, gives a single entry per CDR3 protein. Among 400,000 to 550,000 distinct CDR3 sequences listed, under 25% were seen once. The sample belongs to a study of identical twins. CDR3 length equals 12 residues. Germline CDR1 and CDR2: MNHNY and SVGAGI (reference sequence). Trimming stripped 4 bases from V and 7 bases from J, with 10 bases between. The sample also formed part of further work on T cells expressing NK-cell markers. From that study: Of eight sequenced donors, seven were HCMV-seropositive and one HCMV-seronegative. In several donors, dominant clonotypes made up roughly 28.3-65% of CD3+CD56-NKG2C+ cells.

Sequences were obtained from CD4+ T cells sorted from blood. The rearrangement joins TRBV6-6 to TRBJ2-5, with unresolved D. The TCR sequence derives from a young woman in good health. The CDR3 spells CASSSLRRTQYF. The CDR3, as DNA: TGTGCCAGCAGTTCCCTGAGGAGGACCCAGTACTTC.